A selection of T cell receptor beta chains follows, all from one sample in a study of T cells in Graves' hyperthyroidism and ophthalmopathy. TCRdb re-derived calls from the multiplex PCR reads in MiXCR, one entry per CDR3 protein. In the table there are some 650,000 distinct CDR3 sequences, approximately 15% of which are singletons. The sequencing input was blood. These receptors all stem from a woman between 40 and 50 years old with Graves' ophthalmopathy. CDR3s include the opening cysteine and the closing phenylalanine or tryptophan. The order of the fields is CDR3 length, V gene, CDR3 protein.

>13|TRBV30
CAWSELSSYEQYF
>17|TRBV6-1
CASSAFPWGDSNRPQHF
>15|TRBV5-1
CASSWGTGVSYGQYF
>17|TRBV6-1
CASMLSAGWAGANVLTF
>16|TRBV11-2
CASSPGTRSAENIQYF
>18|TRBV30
CAWSRTGTGIYSNQPQHF
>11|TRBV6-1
CAGSGGDTQYF
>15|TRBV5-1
CASSLGDPDAGEQFF
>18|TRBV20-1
CSARDLLPKARLNTEAFF
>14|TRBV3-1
CASSPGTGIYGYTF
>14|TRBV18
CASSPDSVFQPQHF
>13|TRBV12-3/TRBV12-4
CASSKTASYEQYF
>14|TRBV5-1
CASSLAPDYYEQYF
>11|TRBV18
CASSHDTEAFF
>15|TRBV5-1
CASSLDTGINEKLFF
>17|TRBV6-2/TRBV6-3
CASSLTRLAGGQGEQFF
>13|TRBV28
CASSGTGKAGYTF
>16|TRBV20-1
CSARDGRDSTQETQYF
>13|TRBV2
CASSKESTDTQYF
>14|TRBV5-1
CASSVGQGVQPQHF
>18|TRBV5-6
CASSLGGADSGPNYGYTF
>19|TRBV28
CASSFIWTSGPRVQETQYF
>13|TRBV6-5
CASSYSSVSPLHF
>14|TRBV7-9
CASSFDRGYSPLHF
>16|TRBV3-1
CASSQRTGIANYGYTF
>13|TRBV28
CASGLSLLGFNTF
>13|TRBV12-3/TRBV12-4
CASSPGASLTQYF
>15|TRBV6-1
CASGGLGSGKNIQYF
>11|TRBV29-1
CSVVEDNEQFF
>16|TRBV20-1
CSARDQGGVGTGELFF
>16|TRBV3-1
CASSQELREGRETQYF
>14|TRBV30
CAWSVHRTTDTQYF
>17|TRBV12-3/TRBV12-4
CASSPPSDRKNTGELFF